The 11 T cell receptor beta chains given below trace back to one sample, sequenced in a study of shared clonotypes between healthy human individuals. Measured with immunoSEQ multiplex PCR; TCRdb has only the in-frame clones, and not every one. The repertoire holds some 1,400,000 clones, with approximately 97% as singletons. Source material: naive CD4+ T cells sorted from blood. Described subset: CD45RA+ positively selected. These receptors originate from a man aged 25 to 40 in good health.

V usage is TRBV28 and J usage is TRBJ1-1, with D perhaps matching TRBD1 (5 bases). With 3 bases removed from V and 5 bases from J, the gap between germline ends came to 16 bases. Germline V CDR1 and CDR2: MDHEN, SYDVKM. The CDR3 is 15 amino acids. The CDR3 DNA is TGTGCCAGCAGTTTTGACAGACGACTAGCGACTGAAGCTTTCTTT. It is translated as CASSFDRRLATEAFF.

The V and J genes are TRBV10-1 and TRBJ2-2, with D tentatively TRBD2 (6 bases). Germline V gene data show CDR1 as WNHNN and CDR2 as SYGVQD (reference sequence). Between the trimmed V and J ends, which lost 5 bases and 7 bases, there was a span of 14 bases. The CDR3 is 14 amino acids. DNA of the CDR3: TGCGCCAGCAGTTCCAAGCTAGCGTTCGGGGAGCTGTTTTTT. It codes for CASSSKLAFGELFF.

This chain uses TRBV11-1 with TRBJ2-3, with 13 nucleotides matching TRBD2. Germline CDR1 SGHAT, CDR2 FQDESV (reference sequence). J lost 5 bases, V lost 5 bases, and 10 bases had no gene match. The CDR3 is made up of 17 amino acids. CDR3 region: CASSVLLAGGLIDTQYF. CDR3 bases: TGTGCCAGCAGCGTCCTACTAGCGGGAGGGCTCATAGATACGCAGTATTTT.

The chain has TRBV2 and TRBJ1-5; D gene unclear. The CDR3 is 15 residues long. The V end lost 6 bases, the J end lost 0 bases, and 12 bases lay between the germline ends. The V gene's germline CDR1 is SNHLY and CDR2 FYNNEI. CDR3 coding DNA: TGTGCCAGCAGCGGAAGCTTTTATAGCAATCAGCCCCAGCATTTT. It specifies CASSGSFYSNQPQHF.

The gene calls are TRBV27 and TRBJ2-7, with D perhaps matching TRBD2 (6 bases). There are 18 residues in the CDR3. In germline, CDR1 is MNHEY, CDR2 SMNVEV (reference sequence). The V end lost 7 bases, the J end lost 0 bases, and 25 bases lay between the germline ends. The CDR3 is CASTLRGGRPLSSYEQYF. For the CDR3, the DNA is TGTGCCAGCACCCTACGTGGAGGGAGGCCCTTAAGCTCCTACGAGCAGTACTTC.

The V gene is TRBV6-6, the J gene TRBJ2-7; TRBD1 agrees at 10 bases. V was clipped by 8 bases and J by 1 base; unmatched bases: 5. The CDR3 covers 14 residues. In germline, CDR1 is MNHNY, CDR2 SVGAGI (reference sequence). CDR3 bases: TGTGCCAGCGGAAAGGGACAGGGGTCCTACGAGCAGTACTTC. Protein product: CASGKGQGSYEQYF.

As concerns this clone: One junction end disagrees with the germline gene, perhaps due to a read error. This sequence joins TRBV7-9 and TRBJ1-4; TRBD1 matches at 9 bases. From germline, CDR1 is SEHNR and CDR2 FQNEAQ (reference sequence). CDR3 length: 13 amino acids. The CDR3 region is CASSLQLQGAVEF. As DNA, the CDR3 is TGTGCCAGCAGCTTACAGTTACAGGGGGCCGTGGAATTT.

J is TRBJ2-5 and V is TRBV5-4, with TRBD1 as a possible D gene (5 bases). The CDR3 runs 14 residues. V was cut by 0 bases and J by 2 bases, with 8 bases left in between. CDR1 is SGHNT, CDR2 YYREEE, per germline (reference sequence). CDR3 protein: CASSLARAQETQYF. The CDR3 bases are TGTGCCAGCAGCTTGGCCAGGGCTCAAGAGACCCAGTACTTC.

This rearrangement joins TRBV5-4 to TRBJ2-3; 7 positions match TRBD1. CDR1 SGHNT and CDR2 YYREEE come from the germline V gene (reference sequence). With 1 base clipped from V and 6 bases from J, the junction kept 2 bases outside the gene matches. The CDR3 extends over 13 amino acids. CDR3 sequence reads: CASSLRGLDTQYF. The CDR3 nucleotides read TGTGCCAGCAGCTTGAGGGGGCTGGATACGCAGTATTTT.

The rearrangement joins TRBV9 to TRBJ2-2, with D hard to call. CDR1 and CDR2 (germline): SGDLS, YYNGEE. The CDR3 totals 13 residues. V lost 0 bases and J 6 bases, leaving 6 bases between the germline ends. CDR3 coding DNA: TGTGCCAGCAGCGTAGTGGTGGCCGGGGAGCTGTTTTTT. It specifies CASSVVVAGELFF.

Regarding this clone: The same CDR3 can be traced to other DNA sequences in this sample. This rearrangement joins TRBV2 to TRBJ2-1; 8 nucleotides agree with TRBD2. This CDR3 comprises 15 residues. Per germline, CDR1 SNHLY and CDR2 FYNNEI. The J segment lost 6 bases and the V segment lost 5 bases, leaving 9 bases of the junction unmatched. The CDR3 is CASSTGLGRSNEQFF. DNA for the CDR3: TGTGCCAGCAGTACGGGACTAGGGAGGTCCAATGAGCAGTTCTTC. Full variable domain (rest looked up from reference TRBV2 and TRBJ2-1): EPEVTQTPSHQVTQMGQEVILRCVPISNHLYFYWYRQILGQKVEFLVSFYNNEISEKSEIFDDQFSVERPDGSNFTLKIRSTKLEDSAMYFCASSTGLGRSNEQFFGPGTRLTVL.